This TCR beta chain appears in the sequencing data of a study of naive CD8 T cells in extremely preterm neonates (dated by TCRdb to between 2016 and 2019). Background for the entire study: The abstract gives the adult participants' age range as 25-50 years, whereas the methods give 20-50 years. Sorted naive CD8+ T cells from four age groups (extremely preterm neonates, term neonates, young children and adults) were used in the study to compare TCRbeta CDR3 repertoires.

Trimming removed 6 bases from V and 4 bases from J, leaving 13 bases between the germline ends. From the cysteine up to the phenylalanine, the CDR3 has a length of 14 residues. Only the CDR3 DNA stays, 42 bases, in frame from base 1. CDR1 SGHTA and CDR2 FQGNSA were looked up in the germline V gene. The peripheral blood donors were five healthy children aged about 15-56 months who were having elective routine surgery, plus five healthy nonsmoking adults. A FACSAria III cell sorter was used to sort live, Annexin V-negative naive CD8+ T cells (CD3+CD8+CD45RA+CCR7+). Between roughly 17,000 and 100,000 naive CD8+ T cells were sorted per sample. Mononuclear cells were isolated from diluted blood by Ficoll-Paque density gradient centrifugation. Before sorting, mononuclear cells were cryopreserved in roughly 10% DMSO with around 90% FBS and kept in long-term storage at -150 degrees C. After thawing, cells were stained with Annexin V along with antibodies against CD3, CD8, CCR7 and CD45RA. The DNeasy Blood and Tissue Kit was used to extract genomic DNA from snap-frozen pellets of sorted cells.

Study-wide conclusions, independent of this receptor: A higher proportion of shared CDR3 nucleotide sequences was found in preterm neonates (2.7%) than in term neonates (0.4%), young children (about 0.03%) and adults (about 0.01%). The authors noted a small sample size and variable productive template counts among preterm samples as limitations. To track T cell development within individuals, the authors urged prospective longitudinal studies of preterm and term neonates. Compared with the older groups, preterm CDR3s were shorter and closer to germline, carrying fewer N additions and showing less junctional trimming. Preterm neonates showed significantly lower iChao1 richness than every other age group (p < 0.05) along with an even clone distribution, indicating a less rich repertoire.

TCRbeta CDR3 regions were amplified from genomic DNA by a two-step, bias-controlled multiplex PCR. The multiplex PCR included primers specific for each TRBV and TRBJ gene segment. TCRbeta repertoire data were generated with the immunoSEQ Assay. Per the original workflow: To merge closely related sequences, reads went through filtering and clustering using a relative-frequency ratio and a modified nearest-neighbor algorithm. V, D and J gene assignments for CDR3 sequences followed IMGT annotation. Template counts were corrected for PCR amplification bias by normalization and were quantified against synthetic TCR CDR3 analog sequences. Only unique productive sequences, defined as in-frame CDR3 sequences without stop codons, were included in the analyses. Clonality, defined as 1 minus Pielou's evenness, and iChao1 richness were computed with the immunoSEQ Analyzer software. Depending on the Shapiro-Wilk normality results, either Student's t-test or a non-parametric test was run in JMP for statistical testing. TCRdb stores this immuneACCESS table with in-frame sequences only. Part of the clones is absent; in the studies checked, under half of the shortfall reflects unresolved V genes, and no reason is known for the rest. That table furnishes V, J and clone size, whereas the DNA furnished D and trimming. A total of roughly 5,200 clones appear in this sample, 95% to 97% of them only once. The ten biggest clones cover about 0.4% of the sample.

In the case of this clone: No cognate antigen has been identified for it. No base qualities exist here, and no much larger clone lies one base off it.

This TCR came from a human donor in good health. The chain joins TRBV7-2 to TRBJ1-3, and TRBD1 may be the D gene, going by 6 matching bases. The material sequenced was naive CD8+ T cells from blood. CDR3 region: CASRRTGTGNTIYF. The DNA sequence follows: TGTGCCAGCAGGCGCACCGGGACAGGAAACACCATATATTTT.